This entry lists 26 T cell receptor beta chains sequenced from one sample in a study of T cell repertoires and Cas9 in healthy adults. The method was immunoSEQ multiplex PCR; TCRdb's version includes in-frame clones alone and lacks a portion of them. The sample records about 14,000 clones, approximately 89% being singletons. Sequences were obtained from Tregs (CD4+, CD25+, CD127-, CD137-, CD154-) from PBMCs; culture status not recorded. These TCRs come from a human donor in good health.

CDR3 DNA: TGTGCCAGCAGTCGCAGGGACAACTATGGCTACACCTTC. Its translation: CASSRRDNYGYTF. The V call is TRBV7-2, the J call TRBJ1-2, with a weak D call TRBD1 (5 bases). The CDR3 runs 13 residues. V was shortened by 6 bases and J by 2 bases, with 10 bases between the two germline ends. Germline CDR1 is SGHTA and CDR2 is FQGNSA.

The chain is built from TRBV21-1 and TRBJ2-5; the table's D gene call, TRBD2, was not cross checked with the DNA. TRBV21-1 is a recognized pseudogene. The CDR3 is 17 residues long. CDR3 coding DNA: TGTGCCCAAGCAATGGAAAAGCGGGACGTGGAGATGGAGACCCAGTACTTC. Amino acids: CAQAMEKRDVEMETQYF.

The CDR3 sequence: CASSLVPNTDTQYF. The CDR3 coding sequence is TGTGCCAGCAGCTTAGTTCCGAACACAGATACGCAGTATTTT. The chain couples TRBV13 to TRBJ2-3, with no clear D. The CDR3 is 14 residues long. Germline loops: CDR1 PRHDT, CDR2 FYEKMQ (reference sequence). With 1 base removed from V and 2 bases from J, the gap between germline ends came to 7 bases.

This CDR3 reads CASSLSSGTGVTNTIYF. The CDR3 coding sequence is TGTGCCAGCAGCTTGAGTTCCGGGACAGGGGTTACAAACACCATATATTTT. The V call is TRBV9, the J call TRBJ1-3; 10 positions agree with TRBD1. Germline values: CDR1 SGDLS, CDR2 YYNGEE. The CDR3 contains 17 residues. The ends lost 4 bases at V and 6 bases at J; junction bases unmatched: 13.

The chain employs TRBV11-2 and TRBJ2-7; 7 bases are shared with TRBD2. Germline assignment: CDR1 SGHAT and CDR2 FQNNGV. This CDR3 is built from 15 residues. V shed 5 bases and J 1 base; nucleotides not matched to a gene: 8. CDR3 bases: TGTGCCAGCAGCCAGTGGGTGGGGGGGTCCTACGAGCAGTACTTC. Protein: CASSQWVGGSYEQYF.

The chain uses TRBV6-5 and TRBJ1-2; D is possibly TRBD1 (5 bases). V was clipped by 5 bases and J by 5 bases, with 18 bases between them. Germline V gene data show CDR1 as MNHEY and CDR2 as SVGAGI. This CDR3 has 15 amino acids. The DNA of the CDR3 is TGTGCCAGCAGTCACCGACCGGCAGGGCGGTATGGCTACACCTTC. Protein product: CASSHRPAGRYGYTF.

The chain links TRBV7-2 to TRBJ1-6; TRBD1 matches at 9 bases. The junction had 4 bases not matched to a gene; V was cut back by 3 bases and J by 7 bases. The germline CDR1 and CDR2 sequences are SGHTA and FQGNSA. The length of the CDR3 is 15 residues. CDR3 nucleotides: TGTGCCAGCAGCTTCGGGACAGGGCTGAATTCACCCCTCCACTTT. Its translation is CASSFGTGLNSPLHF.

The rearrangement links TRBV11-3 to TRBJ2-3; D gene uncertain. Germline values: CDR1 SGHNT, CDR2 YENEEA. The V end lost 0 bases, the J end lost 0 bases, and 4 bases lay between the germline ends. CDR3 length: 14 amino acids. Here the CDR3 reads CASSLEASTDTQYF. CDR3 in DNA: TGTGCCAGCAGCTTAGAGGCTAGCACAGATACGCAGTATTTT.

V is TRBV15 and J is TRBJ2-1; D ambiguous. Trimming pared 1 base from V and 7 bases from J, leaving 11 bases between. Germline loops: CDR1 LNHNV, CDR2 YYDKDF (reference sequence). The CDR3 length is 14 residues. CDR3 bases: TGTGCCACCAGCAGAGGCGGCACCCTAAATGAGCAGTTCTTC. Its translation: CATSRGGTLNEQFF.

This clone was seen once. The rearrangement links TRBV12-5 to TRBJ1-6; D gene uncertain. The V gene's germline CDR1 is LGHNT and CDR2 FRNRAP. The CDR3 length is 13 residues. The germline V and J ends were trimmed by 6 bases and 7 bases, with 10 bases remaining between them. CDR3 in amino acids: CASGQEPNSPLHF. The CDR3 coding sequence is TGTGCTAGTGGCCAAGAACCAAATTCACCCCTCCACTTT.

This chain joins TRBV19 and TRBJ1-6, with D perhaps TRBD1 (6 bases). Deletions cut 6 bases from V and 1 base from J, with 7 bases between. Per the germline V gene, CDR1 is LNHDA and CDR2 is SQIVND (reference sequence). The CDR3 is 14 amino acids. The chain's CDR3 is CASRGQSYNSPLHF. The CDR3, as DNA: TGTGCCAGTAGGGGACAATCCTATAATTCACCCCTCCACTTT.

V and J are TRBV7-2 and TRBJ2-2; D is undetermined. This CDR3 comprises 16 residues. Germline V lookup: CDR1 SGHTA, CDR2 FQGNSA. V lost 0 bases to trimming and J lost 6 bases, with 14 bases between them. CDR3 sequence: CASSLAVSKSPGELFF. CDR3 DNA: TGTGCCAGCAGCTTAGCTGTTTCCAAATCTCCCGGGGAGCTGTTTTTT.

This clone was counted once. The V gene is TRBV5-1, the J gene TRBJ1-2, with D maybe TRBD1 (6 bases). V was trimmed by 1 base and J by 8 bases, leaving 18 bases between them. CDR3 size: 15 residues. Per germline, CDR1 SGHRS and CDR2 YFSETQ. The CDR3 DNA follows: TGCGCCAGCAGCTTGACTCTCCGGGGGCGTGAGGGCTACACCTTC. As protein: CASSLTLRGREGYTF.

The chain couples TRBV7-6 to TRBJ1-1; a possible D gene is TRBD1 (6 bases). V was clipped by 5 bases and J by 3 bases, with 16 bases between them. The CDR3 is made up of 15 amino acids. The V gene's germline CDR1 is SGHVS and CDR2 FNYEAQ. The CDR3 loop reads CASSQMAGAYTEAFF. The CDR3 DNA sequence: TGTGCCAGCAGCCAAATGGCGGGGGCGTACACTGAAGCTTTCTTT.

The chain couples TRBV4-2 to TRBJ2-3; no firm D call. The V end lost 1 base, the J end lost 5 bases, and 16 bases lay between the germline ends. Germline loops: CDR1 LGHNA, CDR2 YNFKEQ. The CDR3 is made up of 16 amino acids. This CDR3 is CASSQVVARYGDTQYF. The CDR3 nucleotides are TGTGCCAGCAGCCAAGTAGTCGCTAGATATGGAGATACGCAGTATTTT.

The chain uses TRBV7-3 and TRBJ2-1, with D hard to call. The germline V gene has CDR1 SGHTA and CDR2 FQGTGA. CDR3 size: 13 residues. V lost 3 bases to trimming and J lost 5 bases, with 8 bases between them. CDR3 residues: CASSFSTNNEQFF. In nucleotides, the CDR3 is TGTGCCAGCAGCTTTAGCACTAACAATGAGCAGTTCTTC.

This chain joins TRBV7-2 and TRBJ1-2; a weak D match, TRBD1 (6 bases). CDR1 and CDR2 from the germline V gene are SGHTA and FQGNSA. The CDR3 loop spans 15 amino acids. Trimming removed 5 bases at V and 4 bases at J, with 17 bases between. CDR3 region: CASSDRTGIGYGYTF. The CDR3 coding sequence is TGTGCCAGCAGCGATCGCACAGGGATCGGCTATGGCTACACCTTC.

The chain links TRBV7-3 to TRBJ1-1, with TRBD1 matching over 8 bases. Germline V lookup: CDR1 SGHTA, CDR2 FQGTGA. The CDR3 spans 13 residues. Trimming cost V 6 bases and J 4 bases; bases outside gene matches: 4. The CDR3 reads CASSPTGGTEAFF. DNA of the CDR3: TGTGCCAGCAGTCCTACAGGGGGCACTGAAGCTTTCTTT.

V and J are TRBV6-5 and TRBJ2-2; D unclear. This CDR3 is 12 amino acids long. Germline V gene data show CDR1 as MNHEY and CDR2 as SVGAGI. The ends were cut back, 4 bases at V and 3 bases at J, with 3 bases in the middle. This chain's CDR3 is CASSSYTGELFF. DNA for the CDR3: TGTGCCAGCAGTTCATACACCGGGGAGCTGTTTTTT.

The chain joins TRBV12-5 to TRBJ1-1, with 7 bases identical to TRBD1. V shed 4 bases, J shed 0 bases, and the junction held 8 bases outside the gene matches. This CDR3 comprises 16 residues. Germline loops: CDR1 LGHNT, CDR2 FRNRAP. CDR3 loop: CASGSQGILMNTEAFF. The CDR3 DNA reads TGTGCTAGTGGTTCACAGGGGATACTAATGAACACTGAAGCTTTCTTT.

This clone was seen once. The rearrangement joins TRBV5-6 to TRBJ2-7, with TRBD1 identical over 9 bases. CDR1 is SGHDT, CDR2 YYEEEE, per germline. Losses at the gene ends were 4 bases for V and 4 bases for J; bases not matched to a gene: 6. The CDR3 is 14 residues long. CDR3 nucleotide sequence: TGTGCCAGCAGCGCCGGGACAGGGCTATACGAGCAGTACTTC. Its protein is CASSAGTGLYEQYF.

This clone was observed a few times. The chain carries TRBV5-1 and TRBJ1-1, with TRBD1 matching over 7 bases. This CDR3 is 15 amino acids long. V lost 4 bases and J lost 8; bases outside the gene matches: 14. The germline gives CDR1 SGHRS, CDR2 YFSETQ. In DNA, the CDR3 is TGCGCCAGCAGCGAGGAGGGCAGGGGGGTTTCGGAAGCTTTCTTT. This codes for CASSEEGRGVSEAFF.

The CDR3 sequence is CASGPHTEAFF. CDR3 sequence (DNA): TGTGCCAGTGGGCCGCACACTGAAGCTTTCTTT. The V gene is TRBV19, the J gene TRBJ1-1, with D unclear. Per the germline V gene, CDR1 is LNHDA and CDR2 is SQIVND (reference sequence). V dropped 8 bases and J dropped 3 bases, with 7 bases sitting between them. This CDR3 region has 11 residues.

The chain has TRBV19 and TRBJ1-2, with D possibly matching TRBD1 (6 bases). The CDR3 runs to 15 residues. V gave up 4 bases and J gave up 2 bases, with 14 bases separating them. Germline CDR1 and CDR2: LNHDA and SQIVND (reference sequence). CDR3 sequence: CASSSLDRVNYGYTF. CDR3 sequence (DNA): TGTGCCAGTAGTAGCTTGGACAGAGTCAACTATGGCTACACCTTC. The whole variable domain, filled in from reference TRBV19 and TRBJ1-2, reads DGGITQSPKYLFRKEGQNVTLSCEQNLNHDAMYWYRQDPGQGLRLIYYSQIVNDFQKGDIAEGYSVSREKKESFPLTVTSAQKNPTAFYLCASSSLDRVNYGYTFGSGTRLTVV.

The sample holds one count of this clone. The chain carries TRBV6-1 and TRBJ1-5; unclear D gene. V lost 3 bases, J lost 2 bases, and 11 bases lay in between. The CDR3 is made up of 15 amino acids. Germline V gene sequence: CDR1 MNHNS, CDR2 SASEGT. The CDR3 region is CASSERILGNQPQHF. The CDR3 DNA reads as TGTGCCAGCAGTGAGCGGATTTTGGGCAATCAGCCCCAGCATTTT.

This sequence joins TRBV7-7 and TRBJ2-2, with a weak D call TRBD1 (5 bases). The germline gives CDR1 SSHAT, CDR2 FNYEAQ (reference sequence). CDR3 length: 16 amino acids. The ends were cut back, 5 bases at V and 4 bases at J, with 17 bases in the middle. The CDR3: CASSPVGRAGTGELFF. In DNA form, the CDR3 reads TGTGCCAGCAGCCCGGTTGGCAGGGCTGGCACCGGGGAGCTGTTTTTT.